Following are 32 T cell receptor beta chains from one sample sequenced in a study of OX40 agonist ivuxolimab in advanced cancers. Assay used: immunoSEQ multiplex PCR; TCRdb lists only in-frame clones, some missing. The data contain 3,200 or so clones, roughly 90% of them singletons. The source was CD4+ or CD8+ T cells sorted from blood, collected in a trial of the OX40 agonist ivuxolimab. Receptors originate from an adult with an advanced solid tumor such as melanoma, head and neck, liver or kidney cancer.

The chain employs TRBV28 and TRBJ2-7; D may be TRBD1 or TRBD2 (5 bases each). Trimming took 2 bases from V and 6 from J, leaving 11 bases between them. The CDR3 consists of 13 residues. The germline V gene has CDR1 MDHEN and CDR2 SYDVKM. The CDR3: CASSLPPGTEQYF. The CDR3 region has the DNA TGTGCCAGCAGTTTACCCCCAGGGACCGAGCAGTACTTC.

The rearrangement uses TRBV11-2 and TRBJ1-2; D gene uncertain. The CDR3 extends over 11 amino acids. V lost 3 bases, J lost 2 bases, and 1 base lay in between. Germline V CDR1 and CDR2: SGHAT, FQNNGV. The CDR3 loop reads CASSFNYGYTF. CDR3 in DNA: TGTGCCAGCAGCTTCAACTATGGCTACACCTTC.

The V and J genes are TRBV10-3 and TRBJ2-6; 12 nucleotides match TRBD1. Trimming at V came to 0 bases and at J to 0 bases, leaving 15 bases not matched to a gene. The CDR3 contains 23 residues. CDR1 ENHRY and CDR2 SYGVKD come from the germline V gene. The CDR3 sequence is CAISESMAGTGGFLGSGANVLTF. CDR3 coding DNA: TGTGCCATCAGTGAGTCGATGGCCGGGACAGGGGGCTTTCTGGGCTCTGGGGCCAACGTCCTGACTTTC.

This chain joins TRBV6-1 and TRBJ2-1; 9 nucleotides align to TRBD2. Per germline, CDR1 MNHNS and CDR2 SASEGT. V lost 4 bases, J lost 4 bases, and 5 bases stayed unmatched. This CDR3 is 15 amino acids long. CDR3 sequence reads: CASSGRGGVYNEQFF. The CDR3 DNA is TGTGCCAGCAGTGGGCGGGGGGGCGTTTACAATGAGCAGTTCTTC.

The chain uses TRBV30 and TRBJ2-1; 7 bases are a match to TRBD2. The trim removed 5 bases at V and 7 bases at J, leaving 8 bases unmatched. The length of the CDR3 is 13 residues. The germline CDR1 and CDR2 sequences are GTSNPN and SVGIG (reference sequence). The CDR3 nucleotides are TGTGCCTGGTCCCCCTGGGGAGGGAATGAGCAGTTCTTC. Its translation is CAWSPWGGNEQFF.

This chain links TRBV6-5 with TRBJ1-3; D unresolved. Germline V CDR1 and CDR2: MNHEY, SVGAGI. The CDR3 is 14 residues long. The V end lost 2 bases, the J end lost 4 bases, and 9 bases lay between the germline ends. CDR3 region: CASSYTKGGNTIYF. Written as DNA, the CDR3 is TGTGCCAGCAGTTACACCAAAGGGGGAAACACCATATATTTT.

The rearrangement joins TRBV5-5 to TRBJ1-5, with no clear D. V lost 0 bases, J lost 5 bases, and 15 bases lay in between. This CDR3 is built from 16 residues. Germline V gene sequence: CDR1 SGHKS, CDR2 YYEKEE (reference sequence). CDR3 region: CASSLGTPQEYQPQHF. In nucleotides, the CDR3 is TGTGCCAGCAGCTTGGGGACCCCCCAGGAATATCAGCCCCAGCATTTT.

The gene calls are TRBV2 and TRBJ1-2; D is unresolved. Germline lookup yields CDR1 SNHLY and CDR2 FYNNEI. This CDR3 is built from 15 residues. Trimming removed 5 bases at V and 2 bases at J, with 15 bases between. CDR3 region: CASSYLQAMNYGYTF. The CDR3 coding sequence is TGTGCCAGCAGTTATCTTCAGGCTATGAACTATGGCTACACCTTC.

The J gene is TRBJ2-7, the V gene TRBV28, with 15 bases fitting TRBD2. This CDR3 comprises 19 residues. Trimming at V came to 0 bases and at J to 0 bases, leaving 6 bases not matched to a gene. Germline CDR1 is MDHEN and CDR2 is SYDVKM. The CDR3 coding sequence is TGTGCCAGCAGTTTATGGGGACTAGCGGGGGGTCACAGCTCCTACGAGCAGTACTTC. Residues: CASSLWGLAGGHSSYEQYF. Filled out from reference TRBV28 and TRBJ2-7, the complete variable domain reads DVKVTQSSRYLVKRTGEKVFLECVQDMDHENMFWYRQDPGLGLRLIYFSYDVKMKEKGDIPEGYSVSREKKERFSLILESASTNQTSMYLCASSLWGLAGGHSSYEQYFGPGTRLTVT.

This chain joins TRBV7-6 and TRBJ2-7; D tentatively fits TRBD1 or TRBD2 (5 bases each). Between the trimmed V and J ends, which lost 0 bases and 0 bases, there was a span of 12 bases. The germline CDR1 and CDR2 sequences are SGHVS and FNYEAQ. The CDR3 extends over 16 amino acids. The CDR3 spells CASSLAGGDSSYEQYF. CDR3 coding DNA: TGTGCCAGCAGCTTAGCAGGAGGAGACAGCTCCTACGAGCAGTACTTC.

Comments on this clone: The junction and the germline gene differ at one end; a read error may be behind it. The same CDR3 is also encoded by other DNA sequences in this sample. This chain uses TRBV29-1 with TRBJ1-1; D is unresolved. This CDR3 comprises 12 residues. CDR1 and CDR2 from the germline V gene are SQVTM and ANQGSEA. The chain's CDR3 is CSVEQMNTEAFF. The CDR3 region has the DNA TGCAGCGTTGAACAGATGAACACTGAAGCCTTCTTT.

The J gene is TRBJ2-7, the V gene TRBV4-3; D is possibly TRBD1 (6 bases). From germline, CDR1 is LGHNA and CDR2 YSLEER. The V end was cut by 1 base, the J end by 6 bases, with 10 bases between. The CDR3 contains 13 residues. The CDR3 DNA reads TGCGCCAGCAGCCAAGTCGGACAGACCGAGCAGTACTTC. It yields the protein CASSQVGQTEQYF.

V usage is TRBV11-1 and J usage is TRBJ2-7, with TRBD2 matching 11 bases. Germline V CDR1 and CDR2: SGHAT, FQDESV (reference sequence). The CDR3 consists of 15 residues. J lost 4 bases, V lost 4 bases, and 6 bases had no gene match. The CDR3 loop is CASSSSGLAAYEQYF. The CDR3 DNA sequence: TGTGCCAGCAGCTCATCGGGACTAGCGGCTTACGAGCAGTACTTC. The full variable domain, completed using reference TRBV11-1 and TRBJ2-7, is EAEVAQSPRYKITEKSQAVAFWCDPISGHATLYWYRQILGQGPELLVQFQDESVVDDSQLPKDRFSAERLKGVDSTLKIQPAELGDSAMYLCASSSSGLAAYEQYFGPGTRLTVT.

The CDR3 loop is CAISERQGADTQYF. The CDR3 region has the DNA TGTGCCATCAGTGAGAGACAGGGCGCGGATACGCAGTATTTT. The chain has TRBV10-3 and TRBJ2-3, with 7 nucleotides matching TRBD1. The CDR3 covers 14 residues. The germline V gene encodes CDR1 ENHRY and CDR2 SYGVKD. The V gene end was trimmed by 2 bases and the J gene end by 6 bases; junction bases not matched to a gene: 5.

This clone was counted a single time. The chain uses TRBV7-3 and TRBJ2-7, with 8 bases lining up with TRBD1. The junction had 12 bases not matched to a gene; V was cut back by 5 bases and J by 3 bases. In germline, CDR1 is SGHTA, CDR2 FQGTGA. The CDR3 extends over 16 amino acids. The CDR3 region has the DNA TGTGCCAGCAGCCCCGCCGGACAGGGAGGCGTCTACGAGCAGTACTTC. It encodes CASSPAGQGGVYEQYF.

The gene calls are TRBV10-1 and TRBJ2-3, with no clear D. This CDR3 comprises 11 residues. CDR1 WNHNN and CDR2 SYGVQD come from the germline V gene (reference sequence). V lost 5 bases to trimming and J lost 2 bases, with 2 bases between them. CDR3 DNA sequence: TGCGCCAGCAGTTCCACAGATACGCAGTATTTT. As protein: CASSSTDTQYF.

This CDR3 reads CAWRETGTTEAFF. The CDR3 region has the DNA TGTGCCTGGAGAGAGACAGGGACCACTGAAGCTTTCTTT. The chain combines TRBV30 with TRBJ1-1; 7 nucleotides align to TRBD1. CDR3 length equals 13 residues. Germline-derived CDR1 and CDR2 are GTSNPN and SVGIG (reference sequence). V lost 3 bases, J lost 4 bases, and 5 bases stayed unmatched.

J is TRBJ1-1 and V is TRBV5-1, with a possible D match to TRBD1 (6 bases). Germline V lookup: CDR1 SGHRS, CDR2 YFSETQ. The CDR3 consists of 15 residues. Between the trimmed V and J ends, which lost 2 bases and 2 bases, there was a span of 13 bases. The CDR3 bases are TGCGCCAGCAGCTTTGGGGGGCTTGGCAACACTGAAGCTTTCTTT. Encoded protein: CASSFGGLGNTEAFF.

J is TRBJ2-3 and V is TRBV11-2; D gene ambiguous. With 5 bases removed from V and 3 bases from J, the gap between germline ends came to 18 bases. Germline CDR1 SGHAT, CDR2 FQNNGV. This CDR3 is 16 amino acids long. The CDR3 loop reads CASSPPQGRLTDTQYF. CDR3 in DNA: TGTGCCAGCAGCCCCCCCCAAGGACGGTTAACAGATACGCAGTATTTT.

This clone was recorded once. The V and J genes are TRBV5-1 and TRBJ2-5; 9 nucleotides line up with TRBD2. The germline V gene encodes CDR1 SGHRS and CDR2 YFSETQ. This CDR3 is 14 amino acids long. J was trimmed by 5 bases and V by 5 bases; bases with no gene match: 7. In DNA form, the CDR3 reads TGCGCCAGCAGAGCGGGACTAGCCGGCGAGACCCAGTACTTC. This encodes CASRAGLAGETQYF.

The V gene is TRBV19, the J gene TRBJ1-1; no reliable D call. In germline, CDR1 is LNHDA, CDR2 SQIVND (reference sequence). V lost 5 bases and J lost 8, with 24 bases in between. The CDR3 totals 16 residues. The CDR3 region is CASSAVFGRRPAEAFF. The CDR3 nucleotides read TGTGCCAGTAGTGCTGTTTTCGGACGGCGGCCTGCCGAAGCTTTCTTT.

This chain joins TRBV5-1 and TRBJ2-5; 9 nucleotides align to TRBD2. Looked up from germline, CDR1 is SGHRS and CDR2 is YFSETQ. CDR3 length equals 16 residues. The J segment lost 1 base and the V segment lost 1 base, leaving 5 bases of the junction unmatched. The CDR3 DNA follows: TGCGCCAGCAGCTTGAGGCTAGCGGGGTTCCAAGAGACCCAGTACTTC. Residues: CASSLRLAGFQETQYF.

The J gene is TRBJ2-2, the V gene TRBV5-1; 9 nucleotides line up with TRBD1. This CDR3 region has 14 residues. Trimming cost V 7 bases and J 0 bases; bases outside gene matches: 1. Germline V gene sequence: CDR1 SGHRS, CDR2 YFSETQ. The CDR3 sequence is CASGTGSNTGELFF. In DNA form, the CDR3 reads TGCGCCAGCGGGACAGGGTCGAACACCGGGGAGCTGTTTTTT.

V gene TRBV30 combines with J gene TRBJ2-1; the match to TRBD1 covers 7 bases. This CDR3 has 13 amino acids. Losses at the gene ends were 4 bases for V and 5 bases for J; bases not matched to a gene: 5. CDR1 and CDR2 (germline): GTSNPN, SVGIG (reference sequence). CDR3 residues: CAWMTGFNNEQFF. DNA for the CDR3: TGTGCCTGGATGACAGGGTTCAACAATGAGCAGTTCTTC.

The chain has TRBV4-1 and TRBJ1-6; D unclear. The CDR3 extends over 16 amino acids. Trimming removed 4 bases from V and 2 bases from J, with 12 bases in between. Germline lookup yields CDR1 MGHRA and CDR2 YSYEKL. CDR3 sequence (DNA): TGCGCCAGCAGCCTTGGCGGGCAGCCCTATAATTCACCCCTCCACTTT. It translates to CASSLGGQPYNSPLHF.

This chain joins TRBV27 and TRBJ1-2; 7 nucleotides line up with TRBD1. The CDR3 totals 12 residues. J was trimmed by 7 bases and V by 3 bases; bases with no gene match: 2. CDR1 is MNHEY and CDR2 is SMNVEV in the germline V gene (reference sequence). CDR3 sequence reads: CASSFRGGGYTF. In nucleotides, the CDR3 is TGTGCCAGCAGTTTCAGGGGGGGTGGCTACACCTTC.

The CDR3, as DNA: TGTGCCAGCAGCGTAGATCGAGGAAGGGCAGATACGCAGTATTTT. This codes for CASSVDRGRADTQYF. V is TRBV9 and J is TRBJ2-3; D ambiguous. The germline V gene encodes CDR1 SGDLS and CDR2 YYNGEE. The CDR3 covers 15 residues. V gave up 0 bases and J gave up 4 bases, with 12 bases separating them.

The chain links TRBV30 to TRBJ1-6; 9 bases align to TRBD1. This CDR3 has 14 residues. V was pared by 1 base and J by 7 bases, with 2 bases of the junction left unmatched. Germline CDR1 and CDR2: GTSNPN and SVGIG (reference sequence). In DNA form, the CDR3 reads TGTGCCTGGAGTGCTGACAGGGGGAATTCACCCCTCCACTTT. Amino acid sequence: CAWSADRGNSPLHF.

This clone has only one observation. The CDR3 DNA sequence: TGTGCCAGCAGTGACTCCGGGACAGGGGTGTCCGGAAACACCATATATTTT. Translating it yields CASSDSGTGVSGNTIYF. The chain employs TRBV25-1 and TRBJ1-3, with TRBD1 matching 10 bases. This CDR3 has 17 residues. After removal of 3 bases from V and 4 bases from J, the junction contained 9 bases not matched to a gene. The germline V gene encodes CDR1 MGHDK and CDR2 SYGVNS.

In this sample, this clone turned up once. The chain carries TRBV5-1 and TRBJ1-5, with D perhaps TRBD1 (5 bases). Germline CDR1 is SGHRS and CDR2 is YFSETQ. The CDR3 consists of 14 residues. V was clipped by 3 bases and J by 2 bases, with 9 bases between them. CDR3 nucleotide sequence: TGCGCCAGCAGCTCGCAGGGAGGCAATCAGCCCCAGCATTTT. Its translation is CASSSQGGNQPQHF.

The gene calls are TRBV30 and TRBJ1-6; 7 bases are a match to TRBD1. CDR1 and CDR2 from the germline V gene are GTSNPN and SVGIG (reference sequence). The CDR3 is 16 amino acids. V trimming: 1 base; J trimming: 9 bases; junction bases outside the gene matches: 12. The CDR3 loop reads CAWSAAGAGGFSPLHF. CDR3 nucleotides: TGTGCCTGGAGTGCGGCGGGGGCAGGGGGGTTTTCACCCCTCCACTTT. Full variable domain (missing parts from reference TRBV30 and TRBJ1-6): SQTIHQWPATLVQPVGSPLSLECTVEGTSNPNLYWYRQAAGRGLQLLFYSVGIGQISSEVPQNLSASRPQDRQFILSSKKLLLSDSGFYLCAWSAAGAGGFSPLHFGNGTRLTVT.

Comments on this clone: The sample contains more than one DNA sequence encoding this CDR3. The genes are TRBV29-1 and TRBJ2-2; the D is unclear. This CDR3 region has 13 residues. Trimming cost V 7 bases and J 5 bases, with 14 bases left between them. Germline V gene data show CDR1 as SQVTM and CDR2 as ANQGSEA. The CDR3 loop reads CSGGMGGTGELFF. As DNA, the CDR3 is TGCAGCGGGGGTATGGGCGGTACCGGGGAGCTGTTTTTT.